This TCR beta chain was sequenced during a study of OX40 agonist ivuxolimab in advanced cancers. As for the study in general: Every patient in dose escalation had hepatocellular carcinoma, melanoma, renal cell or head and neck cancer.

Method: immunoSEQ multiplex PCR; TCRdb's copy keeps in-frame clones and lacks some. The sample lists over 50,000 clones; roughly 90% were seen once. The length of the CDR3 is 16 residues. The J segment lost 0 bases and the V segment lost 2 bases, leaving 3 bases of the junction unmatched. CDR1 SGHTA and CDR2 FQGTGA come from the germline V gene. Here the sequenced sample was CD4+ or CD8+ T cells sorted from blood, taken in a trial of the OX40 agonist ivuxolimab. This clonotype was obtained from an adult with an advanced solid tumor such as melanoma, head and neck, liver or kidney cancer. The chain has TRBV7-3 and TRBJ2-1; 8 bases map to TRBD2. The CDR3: CASSLSGGVSYNEQFF. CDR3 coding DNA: TGTGCCAGCAGCTTATCCGGGGGGGTCTCCTACAATGAGCAGTTCTTC.